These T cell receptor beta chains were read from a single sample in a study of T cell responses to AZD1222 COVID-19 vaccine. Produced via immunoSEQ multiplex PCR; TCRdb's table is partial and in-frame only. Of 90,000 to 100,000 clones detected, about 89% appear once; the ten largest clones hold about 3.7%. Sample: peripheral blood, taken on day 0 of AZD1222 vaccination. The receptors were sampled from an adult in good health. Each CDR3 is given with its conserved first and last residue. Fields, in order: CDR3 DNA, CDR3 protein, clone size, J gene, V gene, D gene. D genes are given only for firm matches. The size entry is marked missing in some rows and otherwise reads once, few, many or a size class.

CDR3nt: TGCGCCAGCAGCTTGGCACTAGCGGGCCAAGAGACCCAGTACTTC; CDR3aa: CASSLALAGQETQYF; abundance: .; j_gene: TRBJ2-5; v_gene: TRBV5-1; d_gene: TRBD2
CDR3nt: TGCGCCAGCAGCCCTTGGGGGACGGAAAAACTGTTTTTT; CDR3aa: CASSPWGTEKLFF; abundance: .; j_gene: TRBJ1-4; v_gene: TRBV4-1; d_gene: .
CDR3nt: TGTGCCAGCACTGTAACAGGGGGAGGAAACACCATATATTTT; CDR3aa: CASTVTGGGNTIYF; abundance: .; j_gene: TRBJ1-3; v_gene: TRBV6-5; d_gene: TRBD1
CDR3nt: TGTGCCAGCAGTTCCGGAGCGGGGCCCGAAAAACTGTTTTTT; CDR3aa: CASSSGAGPEKLFF; abundance: .; j_gene: TRBJ1-4; v_gene: TRBV6-5; d_gene: .
CDR3nt: TGTGCCAGCAGCCCGTCAGGGAACTATGGCTACACCTTC; CDR3aa: CASSPSGNYGYTF; abundance: .; j_gene: TRBJ1-2; v_gene: TRBV3-1/TRBV3-2; d_gene: .
CDR3nt: TGCGCCAGCAGCAGTGAAACGGCTAACTATGGCTACACCTTC; CDR3aa: CASSSETANYGYTF; abundance: .; j_gene: TRBJ1-2; v_gene: TRBV5-1; d_gene: .
CDR3nt: TGTGCCAGTAGCCACACCTTGACTCCCGAAGCTTTCTTT; CDR3aa: CASSHTLTPEAFF; abundance: .; j_gene: TRBJ1-1; v_gene: TRBV19; d_gene: .
CDR3nt: TGTGCCAGCAGCCCCCGGACAGGGAACACCGGGGAGCTGTTTTTT; CDR3aa: CASSPRTGNTGELFF; abundance: .; j_gene: TRBJ2-2; v_gene: TRBV7-6; d_gene: TRBD1
CDR3nt: TGTGCCAGCCAGGCCAGCTCTGGAAACACCATATATTTT; CDR3aa: CASQASSGNTIYF; abundance: .; j_gene: TRBJ1-3; v_gene: TRBV28; d_gene: .
CDR3nt: TGTGCCAGTGGGCCGGGACTAGCGGGGGGAGAGACCCAGTACTTC; CDR3aa: CASGPGLAGGETQYF; abundance: .; j_gene: TRBJ2-5; v_gene: TRBV28; d_gene: TRBD2
CDR3nt: TGTGCCAGCAGCCAGGGGCGGGGGGCAGGCGAGCAGTACTTC; CDR3aa: CASSQGRGAGEQYF; abundance: .; j_gene: TRBJ2-7; v_gene: TRBV11-2; d_gene: TRBD2
CDR3nt: TGTGCCATCAGTGAGGCCGGGGCAGGAGCAAGGCCCTACGAGCAGTACTTC; CDR3aa: CAISEAGAGARPYEQYF; abundance: .; j_gene: TRBJ2-7; v_gene: TRBV10-3; d_gene: .
CDR3nt: TGTGCCAGCAGCTTTAGGGCAGCAAATCAGCCCCAGCATTTT; CDR3aa: CASSFRAANQPQHF; abundance: few; j_gene: TRBJ1-5; v_gene: TRBV5-6; d_gene: .
CDR3nt: TGTGCCAGAAGCCCTATAGTAGTGCTTCGAGAGACCCAGTACTTC; CDR3aa: CARSPIVVLRETQYF; abundance: .; j_gene: TRBJ2-5; v_gene: TRBV5-3; d_gene: .
CDR3nt: TGTGCCATCAGCTTGGGGGGTGGGAGCTCCGGGGCCAACGTCCTGACTTTC; CDR3aa: CAISLGGGSSGANVLTF; abundance: .; j_gene: TRBJ2-6; v_gene: TRBV10-3; d_gene: .
CDR3nt: TGCGCCAGCCGTGGACAGGGCGGCATAATTGGCTACACCTTC; CDR3aa: CASRGQGGIIGYTF; abundance: .; j_gene: TRBJ1-2; v_gene: TRBV4-1; d_gene: TRBD1
CDR3nt: TGTGCCAGTAGTATTCGGAGACAGAGTTGGGCTGAAGCTTTCTTT; CDR3aa: CASSIRRQSWAEAFF; abundance: .; j_gene: TRBJ1-1; v_gene: TRBV19; d_gene: .
CDR3nt: TGTGCCAGTAGTATAGCCGGGACAGGGAACACTGAAGCTTTCTTT; CDR3aa: CASSIAGTGNTEAFF; abundance: .; j_gene: TRBJ1-1; v_gene: TRBV19; d_gene: TRBD1
CDR3nt: TGTGCCAGCAGCTTCGACCGCCTCACGCGACAGGGCTCAGCAAGGCATCAGCCCCAGCATTTT; CDR3aa: CASSFDRLTRQGSARHQPQHF; abundance: few; j_gene: TRBJ1-5; v_gene: TRBV7-8; d_gene: TRBD1
CDR3nt: TGCGCCAGCAGCTTAAGAACCAGCTCCTACAATGAGCAGTTCTTC; CDR3aa: CASSLRTSSYNEQFF; abundance: .; j_gene: TRBJ2-1; v_gene: TRBV5-1; d_gene: .
CDR3nt: TGTGCCAGCAGTCCAAGTGGGGGAGTGGGACAGGGGAACTATGGCTACACCTTC; CDR3aa: CASSPSGGVGQGNYGYTF; abundance: few; j_gene: TRBJ1-2; v_gene: TRBV28; d_gene: TRBD1
CDR3nt: TGTGCCAGAAGCTTCGGGGGGGAGAATGAGCAGTTCTTC; CDR3aa: CARSFGGENEQFF; abundance: .; j_gene: TRBJ2-1; v_gene: TRBV5-3; d_gene: TRBD2
CDR3nt: TGTGCCATACGCAGGGGACCTGAAGCTTTCTTT; CDR3aa: CAIRRGPEAFF; abundance: .; j_gene: TRBJ1-1; v_gene: TRBV3-1/TRBV3-2; d_gene: .